Here is one T cell receptor beta chain with its context. Its matching antigen is unknown. Trimming took 8 bases from V and 0 from J, leaving 5 bases between them. The germline gives CDR1 SNHLY, CDR2 FYNNEI. This CDR3 is built from 12 residues. The method was immunoSEQ multiplex PCR; TCRdb's version includes in-frame clones alone and lacks a portion of them. Of tens of thousands of clones in the sample, 78% were seen once. The record originates from a study of PD-1 blockade in mismatch repair-deficient tumors. Study context: Patients had approximately 13 mismatch repair-deficient cancer types and were previously treated and progressing. General observations from the study: Rapid post-treatment expansion, then contraction, generally preceding radiologic response, marked tumor-resident clones.

Every patient had mismatch repair deficiency by PCR or immunohistochemistry. The chain couples TRBV2 to TRBJ1-5; D unresolved. The sequenced sample was peripheral blood, obtained 4 weeks after starting pembrolizumab. This clonotype originated in an adult with mismatch repair-deficient cancer. For the CDR3, the DNA is TGTGCCAGCGGAGATAGCAATCAGCCCCAGCATTTT. This codes for CASGDSNQPQHF.